What follows describes a single T cell receptor beta chain. Its target is unknown. The primer mix had 60 Vbeta and 13 Jbeta primers. TCRdb's table, derived via immunoSEQ multiplex PCR, lists solely in-frame clones and lacks some. This sample has 150,000 to 180,000 clones, with around 82% found just once. These data are taken from a study of cytomegalovirus exposure and HLA in healthy donors. For the study at large: T cells numbering around 170 million yielded 100 million to 120 million unique TCR beta sequences in an earlier analysis. An early release of data contained about 85 million unique TCRs, which came from HLA-typed donors. Regarding the study as a whole: As a later analysis revealed, most CMV-associated TCR beta chains appeared HLA-restricted. In a later analysis, HLA-associated TCR beta chains were more clonally expanded than equally common others.

Germline CDR1 is MDHEN and CDR2 is SYDVKM. This CDR3 contains 13 residues. Trimming removed 7 bases from V and 2 bases from J, with 9 bases in between. The clonotype originates from a woman aged 40 to 50 in good health and CMV-seropositive. Sequenced sample: PBMCs. This sequence joins TRBV28 and TRBJ1-3, with D possibly being TRBD1 (6 bases). The CDR3 spells CASKQGPGNTIYF. The CDR3 DNA is TGTGCCAGCAAGCAGGGGCCTGGAAACACCATATATTTT.